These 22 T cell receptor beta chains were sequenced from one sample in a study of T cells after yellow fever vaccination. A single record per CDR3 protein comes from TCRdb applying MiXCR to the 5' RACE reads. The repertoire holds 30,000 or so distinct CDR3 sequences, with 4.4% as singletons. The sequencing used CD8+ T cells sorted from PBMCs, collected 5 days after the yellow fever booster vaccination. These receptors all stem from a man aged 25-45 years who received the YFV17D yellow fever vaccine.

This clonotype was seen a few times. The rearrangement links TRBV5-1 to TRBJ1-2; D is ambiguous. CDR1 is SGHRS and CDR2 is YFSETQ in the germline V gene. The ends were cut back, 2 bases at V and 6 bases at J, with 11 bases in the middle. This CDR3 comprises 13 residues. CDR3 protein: CASSFGGFDGYTF. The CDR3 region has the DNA TGCGCCAGCAGCTTCGGAGGATTTGATGGCTACACCTTC.

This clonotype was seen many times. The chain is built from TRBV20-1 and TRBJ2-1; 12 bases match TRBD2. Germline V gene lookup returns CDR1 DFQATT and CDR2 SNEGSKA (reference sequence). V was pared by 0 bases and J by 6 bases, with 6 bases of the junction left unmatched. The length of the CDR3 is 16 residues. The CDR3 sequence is CSARDSSGRASNEQFF. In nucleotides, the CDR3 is TGCAGTGCTAGAGATTCTAGCGGGAGGGCCTCCAATGAGCAGTTCTTC.

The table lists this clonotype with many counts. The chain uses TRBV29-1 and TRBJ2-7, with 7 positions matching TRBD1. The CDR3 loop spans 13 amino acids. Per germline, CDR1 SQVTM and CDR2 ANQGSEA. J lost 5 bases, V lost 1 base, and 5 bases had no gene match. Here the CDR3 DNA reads TGCAGCGTTGAAGTAGGGGGCGAGAACGAGCAGTACTTC. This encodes CSVEVGGENEQYF.

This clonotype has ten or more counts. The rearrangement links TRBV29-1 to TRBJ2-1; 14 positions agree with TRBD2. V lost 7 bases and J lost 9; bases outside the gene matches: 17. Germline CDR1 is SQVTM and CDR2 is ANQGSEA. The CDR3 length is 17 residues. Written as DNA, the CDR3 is TGCAGCGCGGGGACTCCCGGGACTAGCGGGAGAGGGGCTGAGCAGTTCTTC. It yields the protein CSAGTPGTSGRGAEQFF.

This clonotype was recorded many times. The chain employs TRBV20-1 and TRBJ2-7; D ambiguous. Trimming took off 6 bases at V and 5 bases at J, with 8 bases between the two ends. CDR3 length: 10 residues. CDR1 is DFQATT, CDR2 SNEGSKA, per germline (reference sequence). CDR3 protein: CSADVNEQYF. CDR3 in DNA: TGCAGTGCAGATGTTAACGAGCAGTACTTC.

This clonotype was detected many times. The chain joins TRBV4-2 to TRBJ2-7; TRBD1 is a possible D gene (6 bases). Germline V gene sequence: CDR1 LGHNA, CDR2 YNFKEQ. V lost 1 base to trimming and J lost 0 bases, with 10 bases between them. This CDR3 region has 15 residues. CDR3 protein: CASSQARDNSYEQYF. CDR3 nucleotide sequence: TGTGCCAGCAGCCAAGCCCGGGACAACTCCTACGAGCAGTACTTC.

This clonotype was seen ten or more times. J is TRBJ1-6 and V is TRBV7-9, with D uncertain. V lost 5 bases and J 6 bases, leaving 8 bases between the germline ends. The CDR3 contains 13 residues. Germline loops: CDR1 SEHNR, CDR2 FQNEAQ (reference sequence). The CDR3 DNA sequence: TGTGCCAGCAGCGAAAATCCTAATTCACCCCTCCACTTT. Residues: CASSENPNSPLHF.

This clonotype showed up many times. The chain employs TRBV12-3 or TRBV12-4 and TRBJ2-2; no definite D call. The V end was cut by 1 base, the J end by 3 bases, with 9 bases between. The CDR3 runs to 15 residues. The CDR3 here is CASSLESTDTGELFF. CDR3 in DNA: TGTGCCAGCAGTTTAGAGTCCACGGACACCGGGGAGCTGTTTTTT.

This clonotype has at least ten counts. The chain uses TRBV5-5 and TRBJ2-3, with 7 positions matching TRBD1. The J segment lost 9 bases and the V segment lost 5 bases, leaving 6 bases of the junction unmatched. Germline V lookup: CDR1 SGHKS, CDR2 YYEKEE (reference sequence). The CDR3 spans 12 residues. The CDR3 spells CASRQDRLTQYF. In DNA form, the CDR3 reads TGTGCCAGCAGACAGGACAGGCTCACGCAGTATTTT.

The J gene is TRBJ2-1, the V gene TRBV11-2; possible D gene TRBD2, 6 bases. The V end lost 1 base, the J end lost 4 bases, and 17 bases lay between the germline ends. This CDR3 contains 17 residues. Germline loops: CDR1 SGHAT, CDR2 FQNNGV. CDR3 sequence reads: CASSLASRDGFYNEQFF. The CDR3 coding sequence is TGTGCCAGCAGCTTAGCCTCGCGGGACGGATTTTACAATGAGCAGTTCTTC.

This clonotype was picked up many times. The CDR3 DNA sequence: TGCAGTGCTAGAGGGTCTAGCGGGCCGCTAGGGACAGATACGCAGTATTTT. Its translation: CSARGSSGPLGTDTQYF. The chain combines TRBV20-1 with TRBJ2-3; 8 nucleotides agree with TRBD2. The CDR3 has 17 residues. The V and J ends lost 1 base and 3 bases, in that order; junction bases with no gene match: 12. Germline-derived CDR1 and CDR2 are DFQATT and SNEGSKA (reference sequence).

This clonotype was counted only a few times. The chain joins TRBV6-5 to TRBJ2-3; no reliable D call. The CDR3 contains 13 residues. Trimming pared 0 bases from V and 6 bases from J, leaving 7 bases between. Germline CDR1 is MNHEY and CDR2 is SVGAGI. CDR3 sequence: CASSYSPLDTQYF. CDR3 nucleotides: TGTGCCAGCAGTTACTCCCCGTTGGATACGCAGTATTTT.

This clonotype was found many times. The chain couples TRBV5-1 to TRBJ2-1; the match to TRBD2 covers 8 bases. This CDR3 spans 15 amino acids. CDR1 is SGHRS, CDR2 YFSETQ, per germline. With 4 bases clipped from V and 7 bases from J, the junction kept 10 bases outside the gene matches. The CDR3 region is CASSPGGSGTNEQFF. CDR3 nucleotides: TGCGCCAGCAGCCCGGGGGGTAGCGGGACAAATGAGCAGTTCTTC. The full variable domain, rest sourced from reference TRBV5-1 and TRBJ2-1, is KAGVTQTPRYLIKTRGQQVTLSCSPISGHRSVSWYQQTPGQGLQFLFEYFSETQRNKGNFPGRFSGRQFSNSRSEMNVSTLELGDSALYLCASSPGGSGTNEQFFGPGTRLTVL.

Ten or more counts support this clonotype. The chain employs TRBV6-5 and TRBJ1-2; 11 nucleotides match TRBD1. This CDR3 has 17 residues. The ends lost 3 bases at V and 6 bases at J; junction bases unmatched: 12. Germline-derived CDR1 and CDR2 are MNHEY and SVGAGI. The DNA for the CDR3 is TGTGCCAGCAGTTATTTCCTGGACAGGGGGCAAGGAAATGGCTACACCTTC. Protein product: CASSYFLDRGQGNGYTF.

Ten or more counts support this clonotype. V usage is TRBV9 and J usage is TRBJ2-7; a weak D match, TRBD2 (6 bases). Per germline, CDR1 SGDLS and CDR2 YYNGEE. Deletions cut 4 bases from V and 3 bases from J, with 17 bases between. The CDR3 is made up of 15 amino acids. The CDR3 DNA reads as TGTGCCAGCAGCCCTAGTTCGAGCGGGCTCTACGAGCAGTACTTC. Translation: CASSPSSSGLYEQYF.

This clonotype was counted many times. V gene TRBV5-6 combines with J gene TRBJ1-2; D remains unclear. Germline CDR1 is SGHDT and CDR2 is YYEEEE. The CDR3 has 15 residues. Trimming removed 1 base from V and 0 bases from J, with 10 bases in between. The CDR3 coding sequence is TGTGCCAGCAGCTTGATACACAATGCTAACTATGGCTACACCTTC. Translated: CASSLIHNANYGYTF.

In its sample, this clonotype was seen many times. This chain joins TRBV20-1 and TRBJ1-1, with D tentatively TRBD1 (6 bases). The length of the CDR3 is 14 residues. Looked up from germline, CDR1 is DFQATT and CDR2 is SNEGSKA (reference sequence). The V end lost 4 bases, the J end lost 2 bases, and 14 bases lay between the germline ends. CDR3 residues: CSATGQYYNTEAFF. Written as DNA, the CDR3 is TGCAGTGCTACTGGACAGTATTATAACACTGAAGCTTTCTTT.

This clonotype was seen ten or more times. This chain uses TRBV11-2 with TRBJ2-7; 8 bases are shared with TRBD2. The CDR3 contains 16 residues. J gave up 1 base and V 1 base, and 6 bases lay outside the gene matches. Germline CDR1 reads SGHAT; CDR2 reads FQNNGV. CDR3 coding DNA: TGTGCCAGCAGCTTAGTCTTGGGACTAGTTTCCTACGAGCAGTACTTC. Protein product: CASSLVLGLVSYEQYF.

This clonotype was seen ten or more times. CDR3 coding DNA: TGTGCCAGCAGTCCCTATGGGCGGGGCCAAGAGACCCAGTACTTC. It is translated as CASSPYGRGQETQYF. This chain uses TRBV12-3 or TRBV12-4 with TRBJ2-5, with D maybe TRBD2 (6 bases). Trimming left V 5 bases short and J 1 base short, with 14 bases between. The length of the CDR3 is 15 residues.

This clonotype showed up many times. CDR3 sequence (DNA): TGCAGTGCTAGAGATGGCCTGACTCAGCTTAGCAATCAGCCCCAGCATTTT. Translating it yields CSARDGLTQLSNQPQHF. The chain has TRBV20-1 and TRBJ1-5; D is unclear. The CDR3 length is 17 residues. V lost 0 bases to trimming and J lost 0 bases, with 15 bases between them. Germline lookup yields CDR1 DFQATT and CDR2 SNEGSKA (reference sequence).

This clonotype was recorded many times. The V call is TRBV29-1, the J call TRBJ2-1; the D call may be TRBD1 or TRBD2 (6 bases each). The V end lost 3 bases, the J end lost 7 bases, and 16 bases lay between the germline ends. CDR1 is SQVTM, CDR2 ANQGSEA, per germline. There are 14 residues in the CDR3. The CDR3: CSVDGSGGGNEQFF. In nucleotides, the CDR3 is TGCAGCGTTGATGGTAGCGGAGGGGGGAATGAGCAGTTCTTC.

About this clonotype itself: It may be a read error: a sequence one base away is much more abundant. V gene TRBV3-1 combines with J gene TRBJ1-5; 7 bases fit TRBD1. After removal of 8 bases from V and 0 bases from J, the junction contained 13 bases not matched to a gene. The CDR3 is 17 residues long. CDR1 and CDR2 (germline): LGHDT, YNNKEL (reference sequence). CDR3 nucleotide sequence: TGTGCCAGCTGTCTCCGGACAGGAGTTTATAGCAATCAGCCCCAGCATTTT. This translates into CASCLRTGVYSNQPQHF.